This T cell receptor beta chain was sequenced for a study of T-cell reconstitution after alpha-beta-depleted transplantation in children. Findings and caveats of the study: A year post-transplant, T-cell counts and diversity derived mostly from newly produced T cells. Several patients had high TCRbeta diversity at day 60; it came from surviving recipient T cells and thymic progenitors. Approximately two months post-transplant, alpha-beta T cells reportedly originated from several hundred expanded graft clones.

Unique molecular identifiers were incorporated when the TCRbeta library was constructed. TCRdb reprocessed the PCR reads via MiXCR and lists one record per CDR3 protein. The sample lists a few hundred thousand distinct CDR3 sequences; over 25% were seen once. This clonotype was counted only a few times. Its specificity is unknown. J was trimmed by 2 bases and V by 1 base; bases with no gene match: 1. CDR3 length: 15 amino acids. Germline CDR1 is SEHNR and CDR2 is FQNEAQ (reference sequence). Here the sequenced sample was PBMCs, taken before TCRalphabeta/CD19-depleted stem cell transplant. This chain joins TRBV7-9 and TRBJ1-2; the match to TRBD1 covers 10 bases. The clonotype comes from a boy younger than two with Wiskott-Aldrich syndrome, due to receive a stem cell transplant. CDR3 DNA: TGTGCCAGCAGCTTAGGGGACAGGGGAAACTATGGCTACACCTTC. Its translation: CASSLGDRGNYGYTF. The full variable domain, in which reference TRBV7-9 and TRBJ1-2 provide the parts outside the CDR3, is DTGVSQNPRHKITKRGQNVTFRCDPISEHNRLYWYRQTLGQGPEFLTYFQNEAQLEKSRLLSDRFSAERPKGSFSTLEIQRTEQGDSAMYLCASSLGDRGNYGYTFGSGTRLTVV.